The present entry profiles one TCR beta chain with its context. Its target is unknown. These data come from a study of T cell responses to AZD1222 COVID-19 vaccine. Background on the study: Second-dose timings of about 4 or about 12 weeks were pooled.

Trimming stripped 6 bases from V and 7 bases from J, with 7 bases between. The CDR3 spans 12 residues. TCRdb's copy holds only in-frame clones and misses some; the assay was immunoSEQ multiplex PCR. This table holds 150,000 or so clones, 91% found once. Study observations and caveats: Two AZD1222 doses significantly raised spike-specific TCR breadth and depth over controls. The donor cohort was predominantly white British with a female majority, and clonal diversity may have been underestimated.

The source of this sequence is an adult in good health. Sequencing used peripheral blood, obtained on day 0 of AZD1222 vaccination. The chain combines TRBV12-3 or TRBV12-4 with TRBJ1-6; D ambiguous. In nucleotides, the CDR3 is TGTGCCAGCAGCCCTAACAATTCACCCCTCCACTTT. This codes for CASSPNNSPLHF.